What follows are 32 T cell receptor beta chains derived from one specimen sequenced in a study of blood T cells in healthy people across ages. Then a second PCR, running about 6 to 11 cycles, was carried out with a sample-barcoded 5' primer and a J-beta primer mix. In TCRdb, the 5' RACE reads were re-called with MiXCR into one record per CDR3 protein. Here the sample spans just under 550,000 distinct CDR3 sequences, approximately 25% being singletons. The same data also went into a second study, on T cells of mothers and their children.

Input material: blood. These receptors were collected from a boy aged 10-17 years in good health.

The chain is built from TRBV9 and TRBJ2-1; D assignment may be TRBD1 or TRBD2 (5 bases each). V lost 0 bases, J lost 0 bases, and 10 bases lay in between. The CDR3 sequence is 16 residues long. Germline CDR1 is SGDLS and CDR2 is YYNGEE. The CDR3 loop reads CASSVGGESSYNEQFF. CDR3 DNA sequence: TGTGCCAGCAGCGTAGGAGGGGAGAGCTCCTACAATGAGCAGTTCTTC. The full variable domain, completed using reference TRBV9 and TRBJ2-1, is DSGVTQTPKHLITATGQRVTLRCSPRSGDLSVYWYQQSLDQGLQFLIQYYNGEERAKGNILERFSAQQFPDLHSELNLSSLELGDSALYFCASSVGGESSYNEQFFGPGTRLTVL.

The chain combines TRBV6-4 with TRBJ2-3, with TRBD2 identical over 7 bases. V was clipped by 0 bases and J by 11 bases; unmatched bases: 2. There are 12 residues in the CDR3. Germline loops: CDR1 MRHNA, CDR2 SNTAGT. This CDR3 reads CASSDSTSQQYF. CDR3 nucleotide sequence: TGTGCCAGCAGTGACTCGACTAGCCAGCAGTATTTT.

A few counts support this clonotype. The CDR3 sequence is CASSSGQTGVVSGYTF. The CDR3 DNA follows: TGTGCCAGCAGTTCGGGACAGACAGGGGTTGTCTCTGGCTACACCTTC. The chain couples TRBV6-2 or TRBV6-3 to TRBJ1-2, with 8 bases that match TRBD1. CDR1 MNHEY and CDR2 SVGEGT come from the germline V gene. The V gene end was trimmed by 4 bases and the J gene end by 7 bases; junction bases not matched to a gene: 14. This CDR3 has 16 residues.

Points on this clonotype: Its ends do not fully match the called genes, so a read error is possible. The rearrangement links TRBV12-3 or TRBV12-4 to TRBJ2-2, with D tentatively TRBD1 or TRBD2 (5 bases each). CDR3 length: 17 amino acids. DNA for the CDR3: TGTGCCAGCCGAGGGGACGACCGAGGTGTGAACACCGGGGAGCTGGTTTTT. Protein product: CASRGDDRGVNTGELVF.

The chain's CDR3 is CASGQGSQPQHF. The CDR3 DNA sequence: TGTGCCAGCGGACAGGGAAGCCAGCCCCAGCATTTT. The rearrangement uses TRBV27 and TRBJ1-5, with 8 bases matching TRBD1. Losses at the gene ends were 8 bases for V and 7 bases for J; bases not matched to a gene: 4. CDR3 size: 12 residues. Germline assignment: CDR1 MNHEY and CDR2 SMNVEV (reference sequence).

This chain connects TRBV7-2 to TRBJ2-7; tentatively, D is TRBD2 (5 bases). V was trimmed by 1 base and J by 4 bases, leaving 14 bases between them. CDR1 is SGHTA, CDR2 FQGNSA, per germline. The CDR3 loop spans 15 amino acids. The CDR3 nucleotides are TGTGCCAGCAGCTTAGTCGGGGAGTACTCTTACGAGCAGTACTTC. Translating gives CASSLVGEYSYEQYF.

CDR3 amino acids: CASSLVNSIIGPQHF. The CDR3 DNA reads TGTGCCAGCAGCTTAGTTAACAGTATAATCGGGCCCCAGCATTTT. The rearrangement links TRBV7-8 to TRBJ1-5; D call uncertain. Germline V CDR1 and CDR2: SGHVS, FQNEAQ. This CDR3 is built from 15 residues. The V gene lost 1 base and the J gene lost 9 bases, with 16 bases spanning the gap.

V usage is TRBV7-9 and J usage is TRBJ1-2; D possibly corresponds to TRBD1 (5 bases). V lost 1 base to trimming and J lost 4 bases, with 13 bases between them. This CDR3 is 15 amino acids long. Germline-derived CDR1 and CDR2 are SEHNR and FQNEAQ (reference sequence). The DNA for the CDR3 is TGTGCCAGCAGCTTAGAGCGGTGGGGGAGCTATGGCTACACCTTC. It yields the protein CASSLERWGSYGYTF.

The chain combines TRBV6-2 or TRBV6-3 with TRBJ2-7; D unresolved. The assigned J gene may be wrong: the sequence end matches TRBJ2-1 better. Germline V lookup: CDR1 MNHEY, CDR2 SVGEGT. CDR3 size: 11 residues. The CDR3 here is CASTAGGEQFF. In DNA form, the CDR3 reads TGTGCCAGCACTGCCGGCGGTGAGCAGTTCTTC.

In this sample, this clonotype turned up a few times. This chain links TRBV13 with TRBJ2-1, with TRBD1 identical over 7 bases. Trimming at V came to 2 bases and at J to 9 bases, leaving 4 bases not matched to a gene. Germline V gene data show CDR1 as PRHDT and CDR2 as FYEKMQ (reference sequence). This CDR3 contains 13 residues. CDR3 in amino acids: CASSLRGGGEQFF. The CDR3 DNA reads TGTGCCAGCAGCTTAAGAGGGGGCGGTGAGCAGTTCTTC.

This clonotype was counted between two and nine times. At one of its ends the junction is not consistent with the germline gene, which may arise from a read error. The chain has TRBV7-9 and TRBJ2-3, with 8 bases that match TRBD2. The CDR3 is 16 residues long. Germline V gene data show CDR1 as SEHNR and CDR2 as FQNEAQ (reference sequence). The CDR3, as DNA: TGTGCCTGCAGCCCGCCGGGACTAGGAAGCACAGATACGCAGTATTTT. Translated: CACSPPGLGSTDTQYF.

The chain recombines TRBV20-1 with TRBJ2-7, with 7 bases lining up with TRBD1. Germline CDR1 and CDR2: DFQATT and SNEGSKA (reference sequence). The length of the CDR3 is 12 residues. Trimming at V came to 6 bases and at J to 3 bases, leaving 5 bases not matched to a gene. The CDR3 loop is CSAPGQYYEQYF. The DNA of the CDR3 is TGCAGTGCCCCGGGACAGTACTACGAGCAGTACTTC.

This clonotype was observed a few times. V usage is TRBV30 and J usage is TRBJ1-4; maybe TRBD1 (5 bases). Looked up from germline, CDR1 is GTSNPN and CDR2 is SVGIG (reference sequence). V gave up 3 bases and J gave up 5 bases, with 16 bases separating them. The CDR3 length is 15 residues. DNA of the CDR3: TGTGCCTGGAGGGAACGACAGCTAATCAATGAAAAACTGTTTTTT. Translation gives CAWRERQLINEKLFF.

The chain's CDR3 is CSAKTGKSEKLFF. CDR3 in DNA: TGCAGCGCGAAGACAGGGAAAAGTGAAAAACTGTTTTTT. This sequence joins TRBV29-1 and TRBJ1-4; TRBD1 aligns across 7 bases. Germline assignment: CDR1 SQVTM and CDR2 ANQGSEA. The ends lost 7 bases at V and 7 bases at J; junction bases unmatched: 9. This CDR3 is built from 13 residues.

This clonotype was seen a few times. The chain joins TRBV20-1 to TRBJ2-1; 8 bases match TRBD1. In germline, CDR1 is DFQATT, CDR2 SNEGSKA (reference sequence). J lost 5 bases, V lost 7 bases, and 10 bases had no gene match. The CDR3 has 14 amino acids. The CDR3 loop is CSVSRDRRDNEQFF. CDR3 bases: TGCAGTGTATCCCGGGACAGGCGGGACAATGAGCAGTTCTTC.

This rearrangement joins TRBV28 to TRBJ1-4; 12 positions match TRBD1. After removal of 3 bases from V and 12 bases from J, the junction contained 8 bases not matched to a gene. Germline V lookup: CDR1 MDHEN, CDR2 SYDVKM. CDR3 length: 15 amino acids. The CDR3 spells CASSFWGTGGIELFF. The CDR3 bases are TGTGCCAGCAGTTTCTGGGGGACAGGGGGCATCGAACTGTTTTTT.

This clonotype appeared a few times. The genes are TRBV7-2 and TRBJ2-1; D tentatively fits TRBD1 or TRBD2 (7 bases each). This CDR3 comprises 17 residues. Germline V gene sequence: CDR1 SGHTA, CDR2 FQGNSA. Trimming pared 5 bases from V and 4 bases from J, leaving 21 bases between. In DNA form, the CDR3 reads TGTGCCAGCAGCCTCCAGGGGGAGAGCGGGGCTTACAATGAGCAGTTCTTC. This translates into CASSLQGESGAYNEQFF.

This clonotype was picked up a small number of times. The chain combines TRBV7-2 with TRBJ2-7; no clear D. CDR3 length equals 12 residues. Germline V gives CDR1 SGHTA, CDR2 FQGNSA. Trimming removed 6 bases from V and 5 bases from J, with 11 bases in between. As DNA, the CDR3 is TGTGCCAGCAGGGGATACCCTGACGAGCAGTACTTC. It encodes CASRGYPDEQYF.

The chain links TRBV29-1 to TRBJ2-1; 9 bases are a match to TRBD1. V lost 7 bases to trimming and J lost 6 bases; unmatched junction nucleotides: 7. Germline CDR1 reads SQVTM; CDR2 reads ANQGSEA. The CDR3 loop spans 13 amino acids. The CDR3 loop reads CSAGGQGSNEQFF. DNA for the CDR3: TGCAGCGCCGGCGGACAGGGGTCCAATGAGCAGTTCTTC.

The chain couples TRBV20-1 to TRBJ1-1; 7 bases agree with TRBD1. Germline CDR1 DFQATT, CDR2 SNEGSKA (reference sequence). This CDR3 is built from 14 residues. V gave up 1 base and J gave up 1 base; unmatched junction bases: 3. The CDR3 reads CSARGRGWNTEAFF. The CDR3 nucleotides read TGCAGTGCTAGAGGCAGGGGGTGGAACACTGAAGCTTTCTTT.

The J gene is TRBJ1-2, the V gene TRBV20-1, with 10 bases aligning to TRBD1. There are 11 residues in the CDR3. V lost 6 bases to trimming and J lost 7 bases; unmatched junction nucleotides: 2. CDR1 is DFQATT, CDR2 SNEGSKA, per germline (reference sequence). The CDR3 is CSARDRGGYTF. CDR3 nucleotide sequence: TGCAGTGCCCGGGACAGGGGTGGCTACACCTTC.

The chain employs TRBV19 and TRBJ1-2; perhaps TRBD1 as D (5 bases). The V end lost 5 bases, the J end lost 4 bases, and 11 bases lay between the germline ends. CDR1 is LNHDA, CDR2 SQIVND, per germline (reference sequence). The CDR3 spans 13 residues. CDR3 sequence reads: CASSYRSGYGYTF. The CDR3 nucleotides are TGTGCCAGTAGTTACAGGAGCGGCTATGGCTACACCTTC.

The rearrangement uses TRBV3-1 and TRBJ2-5, with 9 nucleotides matching TRBD2. The CDR3 is made up of 15 amino acids. Germline CDR1 LGHDT, CDR2 YNNKEL (reference sequence). With V trimmed by 5 bases and J by 4 bases, 8 bases remained unmatched. The CDR3 coding sequence is TGTGCCAGCAGCTACTTAGCGGGAGCGGGAGAGACCCAGTACTTC. It encodes CASSYLAGAGETQYF.

This clonotype turned up a few times. V usage is TRBV15 and J usage is TRBJ1-3, with 7 bases aligning to TRBD1. The CDR3 sequence is 16 residues long. With 0 bases clipped from V and 0 bases from J, the junction kept 2 bases outside the gene matches. The V gene's germline CDR1 is LNHNV and CDR2 YYDKDF (reference sequence). The CDR3 protein is CATSRDRGSSGNTIYF. In nucleotides, the CDR3 is TGTGCCACCAGCAGAGACAGGGGGAGCTCTGGAAACACCATATATTTT.

This clonotype was seen at least ten times. V gene TRBV4-2 combines with J gene TRBJ2-3; 10 positions match TRBD2. The CDR3 sequence is 15 residues long. CDR1 is LGHNA, CDR2 YNFKEQ, per germline. V trimming: 3 bases; J trimming: 3 bases; junction bases outside the gene matches: 3. CDR3 residues: CASSQRTSGTDTQYF. CDR3 nucleotides: TGTGCCAGCAGCCAGAGGACTAGCGGTACAGATACGCAGTATTTT.

This clonotype was counted only a few times. The V call is TRBV14, the J call TRBJ2-5; D is perhaps TRBD2 (7 bases). Trimming left V 0 bases short and J 5 bases short, with 16 bases between. The CDR3 covers 16 residues. The V gene's germline CDR1 is SGHDN and CDR2 FVKESK. As DNA, the CDR3 is TGTGCCAGCAGCCAAGATTCGCGGGGGCCGAAGGAGACCCAGTACTTC. Its translation is CASSQDSRGPKETQYF.

V usage is TRBV9 and J usage is TRBJ2-3, with 7 positions matching TRBD2. The CDR3 contains 15 residues. From germline, CDR1 is SGDLS and CDR2 YYNGEE. V dropped 1 base and J dropped 6; count of bases not matched to a gene: 8. The CDR3 here is CASSVNAGDGDTQYF. CDR3 DNA: TGTGCCAGCAGCGTAAACGCGGGGGACGGTGATACGCAGTATTTT.

The rearrangement uses TRBV27 and TRBJ2-7; D is perhaps TRBD1 (5 bases). Per the germline V gene, CDR1 is MNHEY and CDR2 is SMNVEV (reference sequence). V lost 5 bases and J lost 0, with 17 bases in between. The CDR3 is made up of 16 amino acids. The CDR3, as DNA: TGTGCCAGCAGTCTCGGTTTGGACACCCCCTCCTACGAGCAGTACTTC. This translates into CASSLGLDTPSYEQYF.

J is TRBJ1-2 and V is TRBV5-1, with no clear D. Trimming took off 0 bases at V and 7 bases at J, with 10 bases between the two ends. CDR3 length: 13 amino acids. Germline V CDR1 and CDR2: SGHRS, YFSETQ. This CDR3 reads CASSLEGSRGYTF. CDR3 coding DNA: TGCGCCAGCAGCTTGGAAGGGTCTCGTGGCTACACCTTC.

The rearrangement joins TRBV9 to TRBJ2-1; TRBD2 matches at 9 bases. This CDR3 region has 15 residues. Germline CDR1 is SGDLS and CDR2 is YYNGEE. The V and J ends lost 3 bases and 5 bases, in that order; junction bases with no gene match: 6. The CDR3 DNA sequence: TGTGCCAGCAGCGCAGGGACTAGCCGAAACAATGAGCAGTTCTTC. It yields the protein CASSAGTSRNNEQFF.

There are a few counts of this clonotype. CDR3 amino acids: CSVVDREENEQFF. As DNA, the CDR3 is TGCAGCGTTGTCGACAGGGAGGAAAATGAGCAGTTCTTC. The V gene is TRBV29-1, the J gene TRBJ2-1; D may be TRBD1 (7 bases). The germline gives CDR1 SQVTM, CDR2 ANQGSEA. The ends were cut back, 4 bases at V and 7 bases at J, with 14 bases in the middle. The length of the CDR3 is 13 residues.

The chain has TRBV5-1 and TRBJ1-1; a weak D match, TRBD1 (6 bases). V gave up 3 bases and J gave up 0 bases, with 12 bases separating them. Germline V gene data show CDR1 as SGHRS and CDR2 as YFSETQ. The CDR3 has 15 residues. The CDR3 region is CASSSADSVNTEAFF. The CDR3 DNA reads as TGCGCCAGCAGCTCAGCGGACAGCGTGAACACTGAAGCTTTCTTT.